Below, 13 T cell receptor beta chains from the same sample are listed, as sequenced in a study of identical twins. TCRdb re-called the 5' RACE reads with MiXCR, one entry per CDR3 protein. The profile shows a few hundred thousand distinct CDR3 sequences, over 5.5% of them singletons. These data are also associated with another study on T cells expressing NK-cell markers.

Sequenced material: CD8+ T cells sorted from blood. The receptors originated from a woman aged 18-29 years in good health.

This clonotype was counted many times. The gene calls are TRBV12-3 or TRBV12-4 and TRBJ2-7; 8 bases match TRBD1. The length of the CDR3 is 11 residues. Trimming took 10 bases from V and 9 from J; bases not matched to a gene: 8. CDR3 DNA: TGTGCCATTACCTTACAGGGGGTGCAGTACTTC. This gives the protein CAITLQGVQYF.

This clonotype was found a few times. The chain is built from TRBV20-1 and TRBJ1-6, with a tentative D call TRBD1 (5 bases). The CDR3 length is 16 residues. CDR1 is DFQATT, CDR2 SNEGSKA, per germline (reference sequence). V was pared by 5 bases and J by 0 bases, with 14 bases between. CDR3 region: CSARPLDISYNSPLHF. The CDR3, as DNA: TGCAGTGCTCGACCCCTGGACATCTCCTATAATTCACCCCTCCACTTT.

This chain links TRBV29-1 with TRBJ2-7, with D unclear. V was cut by 2 bases and J by 1 base, with 12 bases left in between. CDR3 length: 14 amino acids. Germline-derived CDR1 and CDR2 are SQVTM and ANQGSEA. CDR3: CSVETRGSSYEQYF. The CDR3 DNA is TGCAGCGTTGAAACCAGAGGATCGTCCTACGAGCAGTACTTC.

This clonotype was observed many times. The V and J genes are TRBV6-5 and TRBJ1-1, with D perhaps TRBD1 (6 bases). This CDR3 comprises 14 residues. Trimming cost V 3 bases and J 6 bases, with 14 bases left between them. Germline assignment: CDR1 MNHEY and CDR2 SVGAGI. CDR3 nucleotides: TGTGCCAGCAGTTATTGGGGGGGGACACCTGAAGCTTTCTTT. It yields the protein CASSYWGGTPEAFF.

The J gene is TRBJ2-1, the V gene TRBV9; no clear D. The CDR3 is 12 amino acids. Germline CDR1 and CDR2: SGDLS and YYNGEE. V lost 0 bases and J 9 bases, leaving 7 bases between the germline ends. The CDR3 protein is CASSVGSREQFF. CDR3 in DNA: TGTGCCAGCAGCGTAGGTAGCCGTGAGCAGTTCTTC. Drawing the rest from reference TRBV9 and TRBJ2-1, the complete variable domain is DSGVTQTPKHLITATGQRVTLRCSPRSGDLSVYWYQQSLDQGLQFLIQYYNGEERAKGNILERFSAQQFPDLHSELNLSSLELGDSALYFCASSVGSREQFFGPGTRLTVL.

The V call is TRBV12-3 or TRBV12-4, the J call TRBJ1-2, with D possibly matching TRBD1 (5 bases). The CDR3 loop spans 13 amino acids. The V end was cut by 8 bases, the J end by 3 bases, with 13 bases between. CDR3 sequence: CASGATGDYGYTF. The CDR3 DNA follows: TGTGCCAGCGGGGCGACTGGGGACTATGGCTACACCTTC.

This clonotype was detected only a few times. V is TRBV11-2 and J is TRBJ2-5, with a weak D call TRBD2 (6 bases). CDR3 size: 14 residues. The V end lost 6 bases, the J end lost 4 bases, and 15 bases lay between the germline ends. Germline V lookup: CDR1 SGHAT, CDR2 FQNNGV. CDR3 protein: CASSLEWGGETQYF. CDR3 in DNA: TGTGCCAGCAGTCTAGAGTGGGGAGGAGAGACCCAGTACTTC.

This clonotype was recorded many times. V gene TRBV27 combines with J gene TRBJ2-7; TRBD2 is a possible D gene (6 bases). This CDR3 spans 13 amino acids. The V end lost 4 bases, the J end lost 6 bases, and 13 bases lay between the germline ends. The germline gives CDR1 MNHEY, CDR2 SMNVEV (reference sequence). The CDR3 DNA reads TGTGCCAGCAGTTGGACGGGGGTACCCGAGCAGTACTTC. As protein: CASSWTGVPEQYF.

This clonotype was counted at least ten times. This sequence joins TRBV4-2 and TRBJ2-7; D possibly uses TRBD1 or TRBD2 (5 bases each). Trimming shortened V by 0 bases and J by 3 bases, and 15 bases separated the two germline ends. This CDR3 is 16 amino acids long. CDR1 is LGHNA, CDR2 YNFKEQ, per germline. CDR3 region: CASSQDHLGRDYEQYF. The CDR3 DNA is TGTGCCAGCAGCCAAGATCATCTGGGACGGGACTACGAGCAGTACTTC.

This clonotype appeared many times. The chain is built from TRBV20-1 and TRBJ2-5; D call uncertain. In germline, CDR1 is DFQATT, CDR2 SNEGSKA (reference sequence). The germline V and J ends were trimmed by 5 bases and 1 base, with 11 bases remaining between them. The CDR3 covers 13 residues. The CDR3 region is CSARQQAQETQYF. Written as DNA, the CDR3 is TGCAGTGCTCGGCAGCAAGCCCAAGAGACCCAGTACTTC.

This clonotype was observed a few times. The V and J genes are TRBV6-1 and TRBJ2-7, with 9 bases matching TRBD1. This CDR3 region has 15 residues. Germline CDR1 MNHNS, CDR2 SASEGT. V lost 0 bases to trimming and J lost 3 bases; unmatched junction nucleotides: 3. CDR3 DNA sequence: TGTGCCAGCAGTGAAGCGGGGACAGGGTTCTACGAGCAGTACTTC. Translation: CASSEAGTGFYEQYF.

The genes are TRBV7-2 and TRBJ2-6, with D maybe TRBD2 (6 bases). Trimming removed 5 bases from V and 4 bases from J, with 15 bases in between. This CDR3 has 16 amino acids. From germline, CDR1 is SGHTA and CDR2 FQGNSA. The CDR3 is CASSPGPAGGANVLTF. The CDR3 nucleotides are TGTGCCAGCAGCCCGGGACCTGCGGGGGGGGCCAACGTCCTGACTTTC.

The sample holds a few counts of this clonotype. The chain employs TRBV7-9 and TRBJ2-7; 7 bases map to TRBD1. Germline V gives CDR1 SEHNR, CDR2 FQNEAQ (reference sequence). The CDR3 covers 16 residues. Unmatched junction bases numbered 14, after V lost 5 bases and J lost 4 bases. The CDR3 coding sequence is TGTGCCAGCAGCCCCCGTAGCAGGGGGTCGATATACGAGCAGTACTTC. This encodes CASSPRSRGSIYEQYF.